This TCR beta chain was observed in a study of vaccination and CD4 T cells after COVID-19. Across the study: Vaccinees got either two BNT162b2 doses or two mRNA-1273 doses. The control cultures got either a CEFX pool, an HIV-1 Nef pool, or no peptide at all.

The Oncomine TCR Beta short-read assay sequenced DNA from cultured CD4+ T cells. A single record per CDR3 protein comes from TCRdb applying MiXCR to the PCR reads. The table has around 3,000 distinct CDR3 sequences, about 80% seen once. With respect to this clonotype: The antigen remains undetermined.

Germline CDR1 reads SGHAT; CDR2 reads FQNNGV. Between the trimmed V and J ends, which lost 2 bases and 4 bases, there was a span of 14 bases. This CDR3 has 16 residues. Treatment defined: approximately 10-day PBMC culture with coronavirus spike peptide pools or control peptides (ViraFEST assay). Each well held under 2.5 million PBMCs in IL-2 (about 9.3 IU/ml) medium with about 10 ug/ml peptide pools. This TCR derives from a human donor who had recovered from COVID-19. This rearrangement joins TRBV11-2 to TRBJ1-4; the D gene is possibly TRBD1 (6 bases). The sample was CD4+ T cells from blood, cultured in vitro. CDR3 in amino acids: CASSLSLTGSNEKLFF. The DNA of the CDR3 is TGTGCCAGCAGCTTATCCCTGACAGGAAGTAATGAAAAACTGTTTTTT.